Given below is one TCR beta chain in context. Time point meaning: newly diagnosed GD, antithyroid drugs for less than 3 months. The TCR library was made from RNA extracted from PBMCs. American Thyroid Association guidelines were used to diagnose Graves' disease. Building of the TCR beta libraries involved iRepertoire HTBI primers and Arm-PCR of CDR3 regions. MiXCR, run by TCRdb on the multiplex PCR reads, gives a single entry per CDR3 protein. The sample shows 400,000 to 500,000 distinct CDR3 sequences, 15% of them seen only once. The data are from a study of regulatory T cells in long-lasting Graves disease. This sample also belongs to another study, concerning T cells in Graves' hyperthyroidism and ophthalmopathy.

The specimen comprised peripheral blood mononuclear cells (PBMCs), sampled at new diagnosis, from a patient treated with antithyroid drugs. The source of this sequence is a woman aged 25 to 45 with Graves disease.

The CDR3 region has the DNA TGCGCCAGCAGCTCGGAAGCGGGGACTGGAAACACCATATATTTT. Residues: CASSSEAGTGNTIYF. The chain uses TRBV5-1 and TRBJ1-3, with no clear D. Germline CDR1 is SGHRS and CDR2 is YFSETQ. CDR3 length: 15 residues. Trimming took 3 bases from V and 2 from J, leaving 12 bases between them. The whole variable domain, filled in from reference TRBV5-1 and TRBJ1-3, reads KAGVTQTPRYLIKTRGQQVTLSCSPISGHRSVSWYQQTPGQGLQFLFEYFSETQRNKGNFPGRFSGRQFSNSRSEMNVSTLELGDSALYLCASSSEAGTGNTIYFGEGSWLTVV.